This paragraph reports one TCR beta chain. Sequencing used immunoSEQ v3. Sequenced by immunoSEQ multiplex PCR; TCRdb stores in-frame clones only, minus some. In the table there are tens of thousands of clones, 72% of which are singletons. This sample is drawn from a study of TIL therapy for anti-PD-1-resistant metastatic lung cancer. The wider study: Patients had a median age of about 50 years (range about 35-85). Most patients had lung adenocarcinoma.

The germline V gene encodes CDR1 SGHNT and CDR2 YYREEE (reference sequence). Between the trimmed V and J ends, which lost 2 bases and 9 bases, there was a span of 18 bases. The CDR3 has 15 residues. Time point denoted: pre-treatment sample, taken before nivolumab and TIL therapy. Tumor tissue came from excised metastases, mostly pleural nodules or supraclavicular lymph nodes. Tumors were harvested before any PD-1/PD-L1 blockade. J is TRBJ2-1 and V is TRBV5-4, with a weak D call TRBD2 (6 bases). The sequencing used tumor tissue, collected at baseline. The clonotype comes from a person between 25 and 79 years old with non-small cell lung cancer. The CDR3, as DNA: TGTGCCAGCAGCTTTGAAGTGGCTAGCGCTGGTGAGCAGTTCTTC. It encodes CASSFEVASAGEQFF.